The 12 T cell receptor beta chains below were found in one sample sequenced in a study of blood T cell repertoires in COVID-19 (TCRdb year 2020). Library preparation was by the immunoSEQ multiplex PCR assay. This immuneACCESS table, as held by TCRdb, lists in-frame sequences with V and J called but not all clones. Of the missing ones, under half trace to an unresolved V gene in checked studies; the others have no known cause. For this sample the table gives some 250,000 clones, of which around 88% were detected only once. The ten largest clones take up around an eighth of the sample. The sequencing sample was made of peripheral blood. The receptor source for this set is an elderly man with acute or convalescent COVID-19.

The CDR3 loop is CASSYLRAQHF. DNA for the CDR3: TGTGCCAGCAGTTACCTACGGGCCCAGCATTTT. The genes are TRBV28 and TRBJ1-5; D is ambiguous. Germline V gene data show CDR1 as MDHEN and CDR2 as SYDVKM. There are 11 residues in the CDR3. Trimming stripped 4 bases from V and 11 bases from J, with 9 bases between. Full variable domain (outside the CDR3, taken from reference TRBV28 and TRBJ1-5): DVKVTQSSRYLVKRTGEKVFLECVQDMDHENMFWYRQDPGLGLRLIYFSYDVKMKEKGDIPEGYSVSREKKERFSLILESASTNQTSMYLCASSYLRAQHFGDGTRLSIL.

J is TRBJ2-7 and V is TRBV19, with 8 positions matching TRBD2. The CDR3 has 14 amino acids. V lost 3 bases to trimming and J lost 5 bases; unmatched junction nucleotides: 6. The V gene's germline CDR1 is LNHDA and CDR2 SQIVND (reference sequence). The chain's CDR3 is CASSISGTNDEQYF. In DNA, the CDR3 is TGTGCCAGTAGTATTAGCGGGACGAATGACGAGCAGTACTTC.

CDR3 sequence (DNA): TGTGCCAGCAGCTTTACAGGGGCCCGAGTCTACACCTTC. This translates into CASSFTGARVYTF. V and J are TRBV5-6 and TRBJ1-2; 7 nucleotides align to TRBD1. J gave up 10 bases and V 2 bases, and 8 bases lay outside the gene matches. Germline assignment: CDR1 SGHDT and CDR2 YYEEEE. The CDR3 extends over 13 amino acids.

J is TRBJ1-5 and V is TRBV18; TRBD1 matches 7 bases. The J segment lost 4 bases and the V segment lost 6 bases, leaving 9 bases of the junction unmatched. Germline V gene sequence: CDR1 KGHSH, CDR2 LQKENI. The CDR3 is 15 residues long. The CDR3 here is CASSPRGSNNQPQHF. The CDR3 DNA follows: TGTGCCAGCTCTCCCAGGGGGAGTAATAATCAGCCCCAGCATTTT.

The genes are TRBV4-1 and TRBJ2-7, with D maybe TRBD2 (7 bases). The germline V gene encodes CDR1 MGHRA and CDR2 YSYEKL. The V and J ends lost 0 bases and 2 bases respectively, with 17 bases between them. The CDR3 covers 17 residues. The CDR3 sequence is CASSQEGGGQGTYEQYF. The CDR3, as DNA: TGCGCCAGCAGCCAAGAAGGGGGGGGGCAGGGAACCTACGAGCAGTACTTC.

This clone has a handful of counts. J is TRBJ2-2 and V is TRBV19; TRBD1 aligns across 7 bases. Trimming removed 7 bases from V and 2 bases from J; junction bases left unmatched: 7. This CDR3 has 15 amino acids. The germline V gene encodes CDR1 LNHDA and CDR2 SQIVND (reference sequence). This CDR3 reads CASKGAGYNTGELFF. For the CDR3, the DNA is TGTGCCAGTAAGGGGGCAGGGTACAACACCGGGGAGCTGTTTTTT.

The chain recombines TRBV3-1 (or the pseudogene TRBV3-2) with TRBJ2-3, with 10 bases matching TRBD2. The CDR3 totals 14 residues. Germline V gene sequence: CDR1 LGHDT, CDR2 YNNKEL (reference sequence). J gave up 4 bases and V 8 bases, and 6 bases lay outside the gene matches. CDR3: CASGAGGPADTQYF. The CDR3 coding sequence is TGTGCCAGCGGAGCGGGGGGGCCAGCAGATACGCAGTATTTT.

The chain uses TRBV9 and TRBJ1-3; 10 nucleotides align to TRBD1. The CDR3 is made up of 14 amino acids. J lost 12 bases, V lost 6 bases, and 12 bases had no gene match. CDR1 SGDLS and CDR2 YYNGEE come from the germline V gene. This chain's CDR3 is CASTTGTGDFGIYF. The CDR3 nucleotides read TGTGCCAGCACGACCGGGACAGGGGATTTTGGCATATATTTT.

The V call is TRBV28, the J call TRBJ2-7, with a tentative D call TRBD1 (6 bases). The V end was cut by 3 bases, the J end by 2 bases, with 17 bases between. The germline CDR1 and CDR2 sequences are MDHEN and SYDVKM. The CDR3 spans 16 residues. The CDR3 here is CASSLRQADPPYEQYF. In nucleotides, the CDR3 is TGTGCCAGCAGTTTGCGACAGGCCGATCCTCCCTACGAGCAGTACTTC.

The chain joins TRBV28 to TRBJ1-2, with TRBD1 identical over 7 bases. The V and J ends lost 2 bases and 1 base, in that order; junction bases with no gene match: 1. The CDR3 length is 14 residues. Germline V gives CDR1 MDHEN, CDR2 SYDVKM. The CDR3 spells CASSLQGGNYGYTF. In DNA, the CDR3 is TGTGCCAGCAGTTTACAGGGGGGTAACTATGGCTACACCTTC.

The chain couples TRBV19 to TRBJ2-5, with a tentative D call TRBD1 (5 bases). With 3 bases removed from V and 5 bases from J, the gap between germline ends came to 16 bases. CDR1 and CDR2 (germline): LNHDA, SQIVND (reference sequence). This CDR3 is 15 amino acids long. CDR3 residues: CASSINLRGRETQYF. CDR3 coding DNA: TGTGCCAGTAGTATTAATTTAAGGGGAAGGGAGACCCAGTACTTC. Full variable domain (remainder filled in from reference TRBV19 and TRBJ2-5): DGGITQSPKYLFRKEGQNVTLSCEQNLNHDAMYWYRQDPGQGLRLIYYSQIVNDFQKGDIAEGYSVSREKKESFPLTVTSAQKNPTAFYLCASSINLRGRETQYFGPGTRLLVL.

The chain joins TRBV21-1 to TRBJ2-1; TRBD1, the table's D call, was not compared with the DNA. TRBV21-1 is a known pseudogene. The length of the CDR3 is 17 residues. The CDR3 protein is CASSRHGTGGDYNEQFF. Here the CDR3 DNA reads TGTGCCAGCAGCAGACACGGGACAGGGGGCGATTACAATGAGCAGTTCTTC.